These 8 T cell receptor beta chains came from one sample sequenced in a study of blood T cell repertoires in COVID-19. Using immunoSEQ multiplex PCR, the repertoire was profiled, and TCRdb retains in-frame clones only, with some absent. The data contain under 200,000 clones, around 88% of them singletons. Sequences were obtained from PBMCs or T cells enriched from blood (not recorded which). The receptors were sampled from a man between 40 and 49 years old with acute COVID-19.

The rearrangement joins TRBV5-4 to TRBJ2-7, with 10 bases matching TRBD1. This CDR3 contains 16 residues. With V trimmed by 3 bases and J by 3 bases, 9 bases remained unmatched. CDR1 and CDR2 (germline): SGHNT, YYREEE (reference sequence). CDR3 sequence (DNA): TGTGCCAGCAGCTATCTGGGACAGGGGCCCTTCTACGAGCAGTACTTC. Its translation is CASSYLGQGPFYEQYF.

The V call is TRBV24-1, the J call TRBJ2-1; 15 positions agree with TRBD2. V dropped 6 bases and J dropped 2; count of bases not matched to a gene: 7. This CDR3 contains 18 residues. The germline gives CDR1 KGHDR, CDR2 SFDVKD. CDR3 DNA sequence: TGTGCCACCAGTAAAGGCGGACTAGCGGGAGGGCCCTACAATGAGCAGTTCTTC. It codes for CATSKGGLAGGPYNEQFF.

The chain employs TRBV7-7 and TRBJ2-2; 15 bases fit TRBD2. V shed 5 bases, J shed 6 bases, and the junction held 4 bases outside the gene matches. This CDR3 contains 16 residues. Germline V gene data show CDR1 as SSHAT and CDR2 as FNYEAQ (reference sequence). CDR3: CASSPGLAGGPGELFF. Here the CDR3 DNA reads TGTGCCAGCAGCCCCGGACTAGCGGGAGGGCCCGGGGAGCTGTTTTTT.

CDR3 amino acids: CASRQTVEAFF. The CDR3 nucleotides are TGTGCCAGTAGACAGACAGTCGAAGCTTTCTTT. The rearrangement joins TRBV19 to TRBJ1-1; maybe TRBD1 (5 bases). CDR3 length: 11 residues. Looked up from germline, CDR1 is LNHDA and CDR2 is SQIVND (reference sequence). V lost 6 bases to trimming and J lost 8 bases, with 10 bases between them.

This chain connects TRBV30 to TRBJ2-7; the match to TRBD1 covers 8 bases. V gave up 4 bases and J gave up 2 bases; unmatched junction bases: 13. CDR3 length equals 16 residues. The germline V gene encodes CDR1 GTSNPN and CDR2 SVGIG (reference sequence). The CDR3 nucleotides are TGTGCCTGGACCTTCTTAGGGACAGGACCCCCCTACGAGCAGTACTTC. Translated, it gives CAWTFLGTGPPYEQYF.

The chain is built from TRBV4-2 and TRBJ1-1; TRBD1 matches at 7 bases. Unmatched junction bases numbered 7, after V lost 1 base and J lost 2 bases. The germline V gene has CDR1 LGHNA and CDR2 YNFKEQ. CDR3 length: 16 residues. The CDR3, as DNA: TGTGCCAGCAGCCAAGTCCCGGGACAGTTTAACACTGAAGCTTTCTTT. Translation gives CASSQVPGQFNTEAFF.

The chain links TRBV18 to TRBJ2-7; 7 bases fit TRBD1. From germline, CDR1 is KGHSH and CDR2 LQKENI. CDR3 length equals 15 residues. The V and J ends lost 3 bases and 6 bases, in that order; junction bases with no gene match: 11. The CDR3 sequence: CASSPSGTAFGEQYF. The CDR3 nucleotides read TGTGCCAGCTCACCGTCCGGGACAGCCTTTGGCGAGCAGTACTTC.

The genes are TRBV3-1 (or the pseudogene TRBV3-2) and TRBJ1-2; 7 positions match TRBD1. Looked up from germline, CDR1 is LGHDT and CDR2 is YNNKEL (reference sequence). The J segment lost 5 bases and the V segment lost 1 base, leaving 10 bases of the junction unmatched. The CDR3 sequence is 16 residues long. The CDR3, as DNA: TGTGCCAGCAGCCAAGTACGTCCGGGACAGCCTTATGGCTACACCTTC. Its protein is CASSQVRPGQPYGYTF.